What follows are 15 T cell receptor beta chains derived from one specimen sequenced in a study of blood T cell repertoires in COVID-19 (dated by TCRdb to about 2020). Receptors were amplified or captured by the immunoSEQ multiplex PCR assay. This is the immuneACCESS table as TCRdb keeps it, with only in-frame sequences that have V and J called. A part of the clones is gone; compared with another copy, unresolved V genes explain less than half, and the rest is unexplained. In this sample the table shows about 220,000 clones, about four fifths of which occur a single time. About 3.4% of the sample goes to the ten largest clones. Input material: PBMCs or T cells enriched from blood (not recorded which). The source is a woman aged 55-75 years who had recovered from COVID-19.

This chain uses TRBV5-8 with TRBJ1-1; possible D gene TRBD1, 6 bases. Germline loops: CDR1 SGHTS, CDR2 YDEGEE. The CDR3 contains 15 residues. The V and J ends lost 2 bases and 3 bases respectively, with 14 bases between them. Here the CDR3 DNA reads TGTGCCAGCAGCTTAACAGGGTGGTTGGACACTGAAGCTTTCTTT. Translating gives CASSLTGWLDTEAFF.

The CDR3 nucleotides are TGTGCCAGCAGTTCCCACAGGGGGAACACTGAAGCTTTCTTT. This sequence encodes CASSSHRGNTEAFF. This chain links TRBV6-5 with TRBJ1-1, with TRBD1 matching over 7 bases. Trimming at V came to 4 bases and at J to 1 base, leaving 3 bases not matched to a gene. This CDR3 spans 14 amino acids. Germline V gene sequence: CDR1 MNHEY, CDR2 SVGAGI.

The chain joins TRBV5-6 to TRBJ1-1; 11 positions match TRBD1. The J segment lost 4 bases and the V segment lost 3 bases, leaving 5 bases of the junction unmatched. This CDR3 spans 15 amino acids. CDR1 and CDR2 from the germline V gene are SGHDT and YYEEEE. Here the CDR3 DNA reads TGTGCCAGCAGCTGGGGGACAGGGGGACCCACTGAAGCTTTCTTT. Its translation: CASSWGTGGPTEAFF.

The chain uses TRBV5-4 and TRBJ2-2; a possible D gene is TRBD2 (5 bases). The germline V and J ends were trimmed by 0 bases and 4 bases, with 16 bases remaining between them. Germline CDR1 SGHNT, CDR2 YYREEE (reference sequence). The CDR3 runs 17 residues. The CDR3 protein is CASSLDIRAGGTGELFF. As DNA, the CDR3 is TGTGCCAGCAGCTTGGATATTCGGGCGGGCGGCACCGGGGAGCTGTTTTTT.

CDR3 in amino acids: CASSLILTGPNTGELFF. CDR3 sequence (DNA): TGTGCCAGCTCACTTATTCTGACAGGGCCGAACACCGGGGAGCTGTTTTTT. The rearrangement uses TRBV18 and TRBJ2-2; 7 positions match TRBD1. Germline V lookup: CDR1 KGHSH, CDR2 LQKENI. This CDR3 has 17 residues. The J segment lost 0 bases and the V segment lost 4 bases, leaving 8 bases of the junction unmatched.

This sequence joins TRBV25-1 and TRBJ1-4, with TRBD1 identical over 8 bases. This CDR3 contains 16 residues. The J segment lost 0 bases and the V segment lost 3 bases, leaving 3 bases of the junction unmatched. In germline, CDR1 is MGHDK, CDR2 SYGVNS. CDR3 protein: CASSDQQGATNEKLFF. In nucleotides, the CDR3 is TGTGCCAGCAGTGACCAACAGGGGGCAACTAATGAAAAACTGTTTTTT.

V is TRBV7-9 and J is TRBJ1-1; no reliable D call. The CDR3 extends over 17 amino acids. Deletions cut 1 base from V and 1 base from J, with 16 bases between. From germline, CDR1 is SEHNR and CDR2 FQNEAQ (reference sequence). The CDR3 protein is CASSLGKGAGGNTEAFF. CDR3 nucleotides: TGTGCCAGCAGCTTAGGAAAGGGCGCAGGAGGGAACACTGAAGCTTTCTTT.

The chain is built from TRBV10-2 and TRBJ1-1; D call uncertain. The ends were cut back, 4 bases at V and 0 bases at J, with 6 bases in the middle. In germline, CDR1 is WSHSY, CDR2 SAAADI. This CDR3 has 13 residues. The CDR3 DNA follows: TGCGCCAGCAGTGCCCAGATGAACACTGAAGCTTTCTTT. Translated: CASSAQMNTEAFF.

The chain links TRBV11-2 to TRBJ1-1; tentatively, D is TRBD1 (5 bases). The CDR3 runs to 13 residues. Looked up from germline, CDR1 is SGHAT and CDR2 is FQNNGV. Trimming took 4 bases from V and 5 from J, leaving 11 bases between them. This chain's CDR3 is CASSWGRGTEAFF. CDR3 nucleotides: TGTGCCAGCAGCTGGGGTCGGGGGACTGAAGCTTTCTTT.

This clone was recorded at least ten times. The chain has TRBV5-4 and TRBJ2-1; weak D call: TRBD1 (5 bases). Germline V CDR1 and CDR2: SGHNT, YYREEE (reference sequence). V was pared by 4 bases and J by 4 bases, with 15 bases between. This CDR3 comprises 15 residues. The CDR3 spells CASSTDSRLYNEQFF. The CDR3 bases are TGTGCCAGCAGCACTGACAGTAGACTTTACAATGAGCAGTTCTTC.

The chain joins TRBV19 to TRBJ2-7, with D perhaps TRBD2 (6 bases). The ends were cut back, 6 bases at V and 0 bases at J, with 12 bases in the middle. Per germline, CDR1 LNHDA and CDR2 SQIVND (reference sequence). This CDR3 has 14 residues. Here the CDR3 DNA reads TGTGCCAGTAGAGAGGCGGGGAGCTCCTACGAGCAGTACTTC. Residues: CASREAGSSYEQYF.

Only a few counts were recorded for this clone. The CDR3 DNA reads as TGTGCCAGCAGCTTAATTCTAGCAGGTGAGCAGTTCTTC. This sequence encodes CASSLILAGEQFF. The V call is TRBV7-2, the J call TRBJ2-1, with D possibly TRBD2 on 5 matching bases. CDR3 length: 13 residues. Germline V gene lookup returns CDR1 SGHTA and CDR2 FQGNSA. Trimming pared 2 bases from V and 9 bases from J, leaving 11 bases between.

The chain joins TRBV13 to TRBJ2-7; 8 bases align to TRBD1. Germline-derived CDR1 and CDR2 are PRHDT and FYEKMQ (reference sequence). The CDR3 has 15 residues. V shed 0 bases, J shed 1 base, and the junction held 2 bases outside the gene matches. The CDR3: CASSLGQGVSYEQYF. The CDR3 DNA is TGTGCCAGCAGCTTAGGACAGGGGGTGTCCTACGAGCAGTACTTC. Full variable domain (remainder filled in from reference TRBV13 and TRBJ2-7): AAGVIQSPRHLIKEKRETATLKCYPIPRHDTVYWYQQGPGQDPQFLISFYEKMQSDKGSIPDRFSAQQFSDYHSELNMSSLELGDSALYFCASSLGQGVSYEQYFGPGTRLTVT.

The chain joins TRBV4-1 to TRBJ2-6, with a weak D call TRBD2 (6 bases). The length of the CDR3 is 16 residues. Looked up from germline, CDR1 is MGHRA and CDR2 is YSYEKL. V was pared by 4 bases and J by 1 base, with 11 bases between. For the CDR3, the DNA is TGCGCCAGCAGCCTCAGCGGGTGGTCTGGGGCCAACGTCCTGACTTTC. This encodes CASSLSGWSGANVLTF.

The chain couples TRBV18 to TRBJ1-2; D is unclear. Between the trimmed V and J ends, which lost 1 base and 3 bases, there was a span of 6 bases. Germline V gives CDR1 KGHSH, CDR2 LQKENI. The CDR3 covers 13 residues. This CDR3 reads CASSPLADYGYTF. Written as DNA, the CDR3 is TGTGCCAGCTCACCACTGGCAGACTATGGCTACACCTTC.